These 3 T cell receptor beta chains originate from one sample sequenced in a study of blood T cell repertoires in COVID-19. Profiling relied on immunoSEQ multiplex PCR, and the TCRdb table lists in-frame clones only, not all of them. Of more than 70,000 clones listed, about 89% are singletons. Specimen: peripheral blood. These receptors were obtained from a man in his forties or fifties with active or convalescent COVID-19.

The V and J genes are TRBV6-5 and TRBJ1-1; D uncertain. Germline-derived CDR1 and CDR2 are MNHEY and SVGAGI. V lost 6 bases and J 3 bases, leaving 11 bases between the germline ends. The CDR3 has 13 amino acids. CDR3 sequence reads: CASRLQEDTEAFF. DNA of the CDR3: TGTGCCAGCAGACTGCAAGAGGACACTGAAGCTTTCTTT.

The genes are TRBV7-9 and TRBJ2-4, with 7 positions matching TRBD2. The CDR3 has 17 amino acids. V shed 0 bases, J shed 4 bases, and the junction held 9 bases outside the gene matches. The germline V gene has CDR1 SEHNR and CDR2 FQNEAQ (reference sequence). As DNA, the CDR3 is TGTGCCAGCAGCTTAGCCTCATCTAGCGGAGATAAAAACATTCAGTACTTC. Amino acids: CASSLASSSGDKNIQYF.

V and J are TRBV10-2 and TRBJ1-1; tentative D call: TRBD1 (6 bases). This CDR3 comprises 13 residues. CDR1 and CDR2 from the germline V gene are WSHSY and SAAADI. Deletions cut 9 bases from V and 4 bases from J, with 15 bases between. CDR3: CASSQGSGTEAFF. The CDR3 DNA is TGCGCCAGTTCACAGGGCTCGGGCACTGAAGCTTTCTTT.